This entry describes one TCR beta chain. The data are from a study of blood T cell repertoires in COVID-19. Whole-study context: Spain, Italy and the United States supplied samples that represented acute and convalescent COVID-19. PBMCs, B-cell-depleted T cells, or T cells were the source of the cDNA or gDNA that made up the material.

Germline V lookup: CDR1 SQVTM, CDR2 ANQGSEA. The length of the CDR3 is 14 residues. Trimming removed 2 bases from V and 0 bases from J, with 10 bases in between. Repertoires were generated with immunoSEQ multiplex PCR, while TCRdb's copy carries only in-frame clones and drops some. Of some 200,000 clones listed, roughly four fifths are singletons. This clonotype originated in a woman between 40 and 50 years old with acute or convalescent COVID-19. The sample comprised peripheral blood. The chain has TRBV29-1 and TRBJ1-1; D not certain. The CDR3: CSVERLIMNTEAFF. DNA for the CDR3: TGCAGCGTTGAAAGACTGATCATGAACACTGAAGCTTTCTTT.